A single sample gave rise to the 24 T cell receptor beta chains below, sequenced in a study of T cell repertoires in cytomegalovirus infection. Antigens for these TCRs are unknown. TCRdb independently ran MiXCR on the reads; one entry per CDR3 protein. This repertoire shows about 500,000 distinct CDR3 sequences, 30% to 40% found once; its top ten account for roughly 17%. This sample comprised cultured PBMCs, obtained from culture after CMV antigen stimulation. The receptors were sampled from a human donor in good health (CMV status not recorded). Some clones in this sample may be carry-over from other donors' samples.

The chain carries TRBV20-1 and TRBJ2-2; the D gene is possibly TRBD2 (5 bases). The CDR3 covers 13 residues. CDR1 DFQATT and CDR2 SNEGSKA come from the germline V gene (reference sequence). V lost 6 bases, J lost 8 bases, and 16 bases lay in between. CDR3 DNA sequence: TGCAGTGCCCTTACCGGGAAGCCTGGGGAGCTGTTTTTT. It encodes CSALTGKPGELFF.

This clonotype has a handful of counts. The chain uses TRBV7-9 and TRBJ2-5, with 7 bases identical to TRBD2. The J segment lost 5 bases and the V segment lost 6 bases, leaving 9 bases of the junction unmatched. Per germline, CDR1 SEHNR and CDR2 FQNEAQ (reference sequence). The CDR3 loop spans 14 amino acids. CDR3 loop: CASSPRAGLETQYF. The CDR3 bases are TGTGCCAGCAGTCCTCGAGCGGGACTGGAGACCCAGTACTTC.

The chain carries TRBV11-2 and TRBJ2-1; 7 bases are shared with TRBD2. This CDR3 spans 16 amino acids. V shed 7 bases, J shed 2 bases, and the junction held 11 bases outside the gene matches. In germline, CDR1 is SGHAT, CDR2 FQNNGV. The CDR3 sequence is CASTPLTGGAYNEQFF. The DNA of the CDR3 is TGTGCCAGCACCCCTCTGACGGGAGGCGCCTACAATGAGCAGTTCTTC.

As regards this clonotype: Compared with germline, one end of the junction differs, possibly owing to a read error. CDR3 bases: TGTGTCAGCAGTTTGGACAGGGTAATTGACGAGCAGTACTTC. This codes for CVSSLDRVIDEQYF. The chain is built from TRBV28 and TRBJ2-7; 8 bases match TRBD1. Germline CDR1 is MDHEN and CDR2 is SYDVKM. The CDR3 has 14 amino acids.

The chain uses TRBV7-3 and TRBJ2-3; perhaps D is TRBD1 or TRBD2 (5 bases each). The V end was cut by 4 bases, the J end by 2 bases, with 10 bases between. CDR3 size: 14 residues. Germline V gives CDR1 SGHTA, CDR2 FQGTGA. The CDR3 nucleotides read TGTGCCAGCAGCTGGGACGTCTTCACAGATACGCAGTATTTT. Translated, it gives CASSWDVFTDTQYF.

The V gene is TRBV6-5, the J gene TRBJ2-3; TRBD2 matches at 10 bases. The V gene end was trimmed by 5 bases and the J gene end by 3 bases; junction bases not matched to a gene: 8. The length of the CDR3 is 16 residues. CDR1 and CDR2 (germline): MNHEY, SVGAGI. The CDR3 DNA sequence: TGTGCCAGCAGTCTCCTAGCGGGAGTGGGGACAGATACGCAGTATTTT. Residues: CASSLLAGVGTDTQYF.

This clonotype was seen ten or more times. The chain's CDR3 is CASTQSGTGGEQFF. DNA of the CDR3: TGTGCCAGCACCCAATCCGGGACAGGGGGTGAGCAGTTCTTC. The V gene is TRBV6-2 or TRBV6-3, the J gene TRBJ2-1; TRBD1 matches at 11 bases. The CDR3 consists of 14 residues. Germline values: CDR1 MNHEY, CDR2 SVGEGT. Unmatched junction bases numbered 8, after V lost 7 bases and J lost 9 bases.

The chain joins TRBV6-5 to TRBJ2-3; D might be TRBD1 (5 bases). Trimming removed 5 bases from V and 5 bases from J, with 11 bases in between. CDR3 size: 13 residues. The germline gives CDR1 MNHEY, CDR2 SVGAGI. DNA of the CDR3: TGTGCCAGCAGTGCAGGGTACGGAGATACGCAGTATTTT. It codes for CASSAGYGDTQYF.

The chain uses TRBV19 and TRBJ2-1; D is unresolved. CDR1 and CDR2 from the germline V gene are LNHDA and SQIVND (reference sequence). V lost 5 bases and J lost 8, with 13 bases in between. This CDR3 is built from 13 residues. CDR3 nucleotide sequence: TGTGCCAGTAGTTCATTACAGAGCGATGAGCAGTTCTTC. Its protein is CASSSLQSDEQFF.

In its sample, this clonotype was seen a few times. This chain links TRBV28 with TRBJ1-5; D may be TRBD1 (6 bases). CDR3 length: 12 residues. Trimming left V 8 bases short and J 6 bases short, with 11 bases between. Per the germline V gene, CDR1 is MDHEN and CDR2 is SYDVKM. CDR3 DNA: TGTGCCAGCGGGGGGGCGTCTCAGCCCCAGCATTTT. Residues: CASGGASQPQHF.

The CDR3 DNA sequence: TGTGCCAGCAGCTTGGCGGCAACAACTAATGAAAAACTGTTTTTT. This sequence encodes CASSLAATTNEKLFF. The chain carries TRBV5-5 and TRBJ1-4; D gene unclear. Deletions cut 0 bases from V and 0 bases from J, with 6 bases between. The CDR3 spans 15 residues. The germline gives CDR1 SGHKS, CDR2 YYEKEE (reference sequence).

In this sample, this clonotype turned up once. The genes are TRBV28 and TRBJ1-3, with D hard to call. Germline CDR1 is MDHEN and CDR2 is SYDVKM. The CDR3 extends over 13 amino acids. Trimming took off 8 bases at V and 2 bases at J, with 10 bases between the two ends. This CDR3 reads CASQDFTGNTIYF. The CDR3 coding sequence is TGTGCCAGCCAGGATTTCACTGGAAACACCATATATTTT.

The chain's CDR3 is CASSQNFGTSGISEAETQYF. In DNA form, the CDR3 reads TGTGCCAGCAGCCAAAACTTCGGGACTAGCGGGATCTCTGAAGCAGAGACCCAGTACTTC. The V and J genes are TRBV3-1 and TRBJ2-5, with TRBD2 identical over 13 bases. The CDR3 has 20 amino acids. Germline V gene sequence: CDR1 LGHDT, CDR2 YNNKEL (reference sequence). V was pared by 2 bases and J by 4 bases, with 16 bases of the junction left unmatched.

The chain uses TRBV28 and TRBJ2-2; 16 bases agree with TRBD2. With V trimmed by 4 bases and J by 7 bases, 6 bases remained unmatched. Germline CDR1 MDHEN, CDR2 SYDVKM. The CDR3 runs 17 residues. The CDR3 protein is CASSSGLAGGRSGELFF. In DNA, the CDR3 is TGTGCCAGCAGTTCGGGACTAGCGGGAGGGCGGAGCGGGGAGCTGTTTTTT.

This clonotype was counted many times. The V and J genes are TRBV7-2 and TRBJ2-1; TRBD2 matches at 7 bases. This CDR3 is 16 amino acids long. Germline CDR1 and CDR2: SGHTA and FQGNSA. V shed 5 bases, J shed 5 bases, and the junction held 12 bases outside the gene matches. The DNA of the CDR3 is TGTGCCAGCAGCCTGGGGATGGGGAGGGTGGACAATGAGCAGTTCTTC. Its translation is CASSLGMGRVDNEQFF.

This clonotype occurred a few times. The rearrangement uses TRBV12-5 and TRBJ2-5; 10 nucleotides agree with TRBD2. V trimming: 0 bases; J trimming: 4 bases; junction bases outside the gene matches: 8. CDR1 is LGHNT, CDR2 FRNRAP, per germline. This CDR3 is 17 amino acids long. CDR3: CASGLVVLAGGGETQYF. CDR3 nucleotide sequence: TGTGCTAGTGGTTTGGTAGTATTAGCGGGAGGAGGAGAGACCCAGTACTTC.

The chain links TRBV27 to TRBJ2-2, with D uncertain. The CDR3 is made up of 11 amino acids. Germline CDR1 and CDR2: MNHEY and SMNVEV (reference sequence). V lost 6 bases and J lost 7, with 6 bases in between. The DNA of the CDR3 is TGTGCCAGCAGCCGATTCGGGGAGCTGTTTTTT. This encodes CASSRFGELFF.

In this sample, this clonotype turned up a few times. The chain uses TRBV10-3 and TRBJ2-1, with 9 bases fitting TRBD2. This CDR3 is 12 amino acids long. V shed 3 bases, J shed 10 bases, and the junction held 1 base outside the gene matches. Germline V gene data show CDR1 as ENHRY and CDR2 as SYGVKD. DNA for the CDR3: TGTGCCATCAGTGATGGACTAGCGGAGCAGTTCTTC. It encodes CAISDGLAEQFF.

This sequence joins TRBV24-1 and TRBJ1-1, with D possibly TRBD1 on 5 matching bases. The ends were cut back, 6 bases at V and 1 base at J, with 14 bases in the middle. Looked up from germline, CDR1 is KGHDR and CDR2 is SFDVKD. The CDR3 consists of 15 residues. CDR3 residues: CATSSAGRRNTEAFF. Here the CDR3 DNA reads TGTGCCACCAGTTCCGCAGGGCGTCGGAACACTGAAGCTTTCTTT.

This clonotype came up a few times. The chain carries TRBV11-2 and TRBJ1-4; D unresolved. V lost 0 bases to trimming and J lost 8 bases, with 7 bases between them. The CDR3 is 13 residues long. Germline CDR1 and CDR2: SGHAT and FQNNGV. Here the CDR3 reads CASSLDRAEKLFF. CDR3 nucleotide sequence: TGTGCCAGCAGCTTAGATCGGGCGGAAAAACTGTTTTTT. Drawing the rest from reference TRBV11-2 and TRBJ1-4, the complete variable domain is EAGVAQSPRYKIIEKRQSVAFWCNPISGHATLYWYQQILGQGPKLLIQFQNNGVVDDSQLPKDRFSAERLKGVDSTLKIQPAKLEDSAVYLCASSLDRAEKLFFGSGTQLSVL.

This clonotype was seen only a few times. The chain couples TRBV11-2 to TRBJ1-2; tentatively, D is TRBD1 (5 bases). The CDR3 consists of 14 residues. V lost 0 bases and J lost 4, with 9 bases in between. In germline, CDR1 is SGHAT, CDR2 FQNNGV. CDR3 protein: CASSLDGHTYGYTF. CDR3 coding DNA: TGTGCCAGCAGCTTAGACGGACATACCTATGGCTACACCTTC.

The chain couples TRBV7-2 to TRBJ2-7; 9 bases are a match to TRBD2. The CDR3 is 15 amino acids. The V segment lost 3 bases and the J segment 1 base; nucleotides outside the gene matches: 4. Germline CDR1 reads SGHTA; CDR2 reads FQGNSA. Written as DNA, the CDR3 is TGTGCCAGCAGCTTGTCGGCGGGAGGGTCCTACGAGCAGTACGTC. This sequence encodes CASSLSAGGSYEQYV.

The chain recombines TRBV10-2 with TRBJ1-1; D might be TRBD1 (5 bases). Looked up from germline, CDR1 is WSHSY and CDR2 is SAAADI. CDR3 size: 15 residues. Trimming took 8 bases from V and 4 from J, leaving 20 bases between them. CDR3 in amino acids: CASLRGTTTVTEAFF. The CDR3 DNA follows: TGCGCCAGCTTGAGGGGTACGACAACTGTCACTGAAGCTTTCTTT.

Only one count was recorded for this clonotype. In DNA form, the CDR3 reads TGTGCCAGCACTGACGGATCTAGCGGGACTCGGGCCTCGATCACAGATACGCAGTATTTT. Protein sequence: CASTDGSSGTRASITDTQYF. This chain connects TRBV7-2 to TRBJ2-3; TRBD2 aligns across 9 bases. Germline V gives CDR1 SGHTA, CDR2 FQGNSA. Unmatched junction bases numbered 22, after V lost 7 bases and J lost 2 bases. The CDR3 contains 20 residues.